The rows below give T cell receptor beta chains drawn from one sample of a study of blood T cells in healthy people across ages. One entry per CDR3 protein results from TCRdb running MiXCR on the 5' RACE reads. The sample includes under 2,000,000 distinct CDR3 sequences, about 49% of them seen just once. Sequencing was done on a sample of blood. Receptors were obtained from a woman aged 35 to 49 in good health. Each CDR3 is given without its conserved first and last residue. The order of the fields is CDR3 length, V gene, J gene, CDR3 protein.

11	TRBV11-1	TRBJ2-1	ASSPILANEQF
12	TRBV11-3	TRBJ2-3	ASSRGGRLNTQY
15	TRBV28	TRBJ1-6	ASSLLQGQGSLSALH
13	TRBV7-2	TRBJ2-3	ASSFRLAGTDTQY
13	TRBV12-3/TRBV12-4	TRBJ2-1	ASSPASGGIDEQF
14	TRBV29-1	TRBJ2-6	SVQGVLSSGANVLT
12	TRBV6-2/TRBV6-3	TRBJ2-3	ASSGGAATDTQY
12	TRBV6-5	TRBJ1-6	ASSRDRFKSPLH
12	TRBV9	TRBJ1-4	VSSPEGGNEKLF
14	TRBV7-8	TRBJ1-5	ASSLALVGPSRPQH
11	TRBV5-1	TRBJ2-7	ASSAGGADEQY
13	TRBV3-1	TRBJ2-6	ASSRRGDGANVLT
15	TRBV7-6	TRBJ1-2	ASSFQDRGIANYGYT
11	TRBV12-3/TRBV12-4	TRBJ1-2	ASSLSPSYGYT
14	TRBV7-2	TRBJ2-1	ASSLVRPGSYNEQF
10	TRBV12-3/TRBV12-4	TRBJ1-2	ASRTGIEGYT
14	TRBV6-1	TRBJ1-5	ASIRQRVDSNQPQH
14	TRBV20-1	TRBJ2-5	SAGSGTGVPRETQY
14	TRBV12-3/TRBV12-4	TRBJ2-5	ASSSQTGVPQETQY
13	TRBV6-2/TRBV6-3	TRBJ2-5	ASSYFGGPQETQY
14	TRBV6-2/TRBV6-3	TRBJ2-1	ASSRLAGVRGNEQF
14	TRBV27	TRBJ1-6	ASITPPRKRNSPLH
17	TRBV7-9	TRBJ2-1	ASSLALGTGTSSYNEQF
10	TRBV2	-	ASRFGYNEQY
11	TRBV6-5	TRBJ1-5	ASSSLGHQPQH
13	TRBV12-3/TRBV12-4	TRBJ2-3	ASSLEASGGDTQY
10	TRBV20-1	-	SAFRTGREQY
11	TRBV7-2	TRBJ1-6	ASSLITNSPLH
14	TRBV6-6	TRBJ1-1	ASSYHTGGGRTEAF
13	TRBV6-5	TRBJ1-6	ASSYERNTNSPLH
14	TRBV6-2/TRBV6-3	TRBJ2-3	ASSRTGTYTTDTQY
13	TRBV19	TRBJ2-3	ASSIGGVNTDTQY
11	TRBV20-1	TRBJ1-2	SARSRQAYGYT
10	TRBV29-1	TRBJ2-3	SGGLAGEGQY
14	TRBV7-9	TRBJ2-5	ASSPGGGAPKETQY
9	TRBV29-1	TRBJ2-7	SAGRGHEQY
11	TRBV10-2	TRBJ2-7	ASSVSTVYEQY
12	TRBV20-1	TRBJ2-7	SARPDRGRGEQY
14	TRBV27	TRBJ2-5	ASSPRTQGLQETQY
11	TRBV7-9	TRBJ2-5	ASNRGLTETQY